What follows are 2 T cell receptor beta chains derived from one specimen sequenced in a study of cytomegalovirus exposure and HLA in healthy donors. 13 Jbeta primers and 60 Vbeta primers were used for the PCR. Profiled with immunoSEQ multiplex PCR; TCRdb holds only in-frame clones, not every one. The sample table includes about 140,000 clones. Sequencing input: PBMCs. The source is a woman under 30 in good health and CMV-seronegative.

The V call is TRBV5-1, the J call TRBJ2-5; TRBD2 is a possible D gene (5 bases). The DNA matches TRBJ2-7 better at its end, which makes the J call doubtful. Germline lookup yields CDR1 SGHRS and CDR2 YFSETQ. The CDR3 length is 14 residues. The CDR3 loop reads CASSVPGSAYEQYF. The CDR3 DNA reads TGCGCCAGCAGCGTGCCGGGATCAGCCTACGAGCAGTACTTC.

The chain couples TRBV2 to TRBJ2-3; 10 nucleotides agree with TRBD2. The V and J ends lost 5 bases and 5 bases, in that order; junction bases with no gene match: 4. This CDR3 has 14 residues. The germline V gene has CDR1 SNHLY and CDR2 FYNNEI. The CDR3 loop reads CASSLAGGGDTQYF. Here the CDR3 DNA reads TGTGCCAGCAGTTTAGCGGGAGGAGGAGATACGCAGTATTTT.